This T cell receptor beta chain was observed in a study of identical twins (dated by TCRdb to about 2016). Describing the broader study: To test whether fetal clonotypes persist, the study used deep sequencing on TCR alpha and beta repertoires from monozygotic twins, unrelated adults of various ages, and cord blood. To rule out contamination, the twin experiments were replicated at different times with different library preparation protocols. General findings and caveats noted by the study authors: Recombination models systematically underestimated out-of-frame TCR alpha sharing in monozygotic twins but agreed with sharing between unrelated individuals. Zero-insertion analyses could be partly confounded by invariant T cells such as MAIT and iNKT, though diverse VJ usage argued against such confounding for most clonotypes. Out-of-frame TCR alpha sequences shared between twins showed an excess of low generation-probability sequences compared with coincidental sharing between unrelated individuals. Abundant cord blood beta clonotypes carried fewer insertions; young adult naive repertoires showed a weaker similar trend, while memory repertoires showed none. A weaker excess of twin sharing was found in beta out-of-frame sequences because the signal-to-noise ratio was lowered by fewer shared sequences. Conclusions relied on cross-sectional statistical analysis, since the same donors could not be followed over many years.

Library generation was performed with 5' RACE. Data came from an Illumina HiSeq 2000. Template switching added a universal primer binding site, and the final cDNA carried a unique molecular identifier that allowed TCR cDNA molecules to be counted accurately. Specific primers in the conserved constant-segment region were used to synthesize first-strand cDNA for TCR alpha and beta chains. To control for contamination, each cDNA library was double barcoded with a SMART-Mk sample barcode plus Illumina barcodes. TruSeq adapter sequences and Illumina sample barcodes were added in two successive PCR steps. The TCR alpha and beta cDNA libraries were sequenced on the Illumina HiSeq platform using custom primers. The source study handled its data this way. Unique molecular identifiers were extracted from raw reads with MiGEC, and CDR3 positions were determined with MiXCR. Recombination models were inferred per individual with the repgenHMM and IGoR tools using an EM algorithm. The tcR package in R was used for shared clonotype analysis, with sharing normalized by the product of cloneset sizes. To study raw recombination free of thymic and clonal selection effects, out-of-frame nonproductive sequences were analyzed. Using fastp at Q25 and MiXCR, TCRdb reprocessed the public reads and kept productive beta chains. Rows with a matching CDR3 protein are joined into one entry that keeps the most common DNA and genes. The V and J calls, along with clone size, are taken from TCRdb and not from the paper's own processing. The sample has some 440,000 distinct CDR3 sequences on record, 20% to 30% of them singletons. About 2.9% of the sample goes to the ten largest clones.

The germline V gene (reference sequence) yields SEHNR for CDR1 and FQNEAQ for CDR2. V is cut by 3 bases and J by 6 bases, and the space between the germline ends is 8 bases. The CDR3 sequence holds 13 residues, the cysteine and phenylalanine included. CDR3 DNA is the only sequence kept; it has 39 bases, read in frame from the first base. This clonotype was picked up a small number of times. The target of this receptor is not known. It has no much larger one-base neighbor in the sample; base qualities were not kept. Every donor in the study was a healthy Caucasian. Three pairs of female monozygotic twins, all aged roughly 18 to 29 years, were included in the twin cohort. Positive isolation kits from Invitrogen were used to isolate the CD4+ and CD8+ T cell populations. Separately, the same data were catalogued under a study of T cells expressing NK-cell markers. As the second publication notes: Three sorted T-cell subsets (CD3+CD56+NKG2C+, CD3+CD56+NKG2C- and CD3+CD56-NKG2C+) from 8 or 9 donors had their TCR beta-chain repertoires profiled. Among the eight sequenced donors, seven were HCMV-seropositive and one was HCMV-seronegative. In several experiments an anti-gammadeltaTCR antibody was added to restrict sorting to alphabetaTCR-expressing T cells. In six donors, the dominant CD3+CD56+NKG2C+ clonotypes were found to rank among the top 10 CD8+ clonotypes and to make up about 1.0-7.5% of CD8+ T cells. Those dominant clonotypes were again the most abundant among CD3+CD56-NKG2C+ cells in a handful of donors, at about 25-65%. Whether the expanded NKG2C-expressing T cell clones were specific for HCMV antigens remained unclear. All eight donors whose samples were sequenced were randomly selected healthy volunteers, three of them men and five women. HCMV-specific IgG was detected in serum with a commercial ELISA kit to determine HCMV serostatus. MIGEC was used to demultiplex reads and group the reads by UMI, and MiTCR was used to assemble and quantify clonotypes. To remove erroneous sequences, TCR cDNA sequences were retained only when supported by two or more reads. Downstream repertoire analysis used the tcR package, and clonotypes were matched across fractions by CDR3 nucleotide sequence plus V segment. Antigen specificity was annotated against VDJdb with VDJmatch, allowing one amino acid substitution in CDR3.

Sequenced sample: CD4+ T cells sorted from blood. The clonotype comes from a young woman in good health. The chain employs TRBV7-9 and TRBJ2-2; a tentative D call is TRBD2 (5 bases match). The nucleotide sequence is TGTGCCAGCAGCTTTGGGGAGTCCGGGGAGCTGTTTTTT. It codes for CASSFGESGELFF.